The sequence of this T cell receptor beta chain was determined in a study of blood T cell repertoires in COVID-19. From germline, CDR1 is SGHRS and CDR2 YFSETQ. V lost 5 bases to trimming and J lost 6 bases; unmatched junction nucleotides: 3. The CDR3 runs to 14 residues. Methods used by the authors: Amplified reference gene primers provided the basis for estimating nucleated cell counts. Repertoires were generated with immunoSEQ multiplex PCR, while TCRdb's copy carries only in-frame clones and drops some. From that table come the V and J calls and clone size; the DNA was used to work out D and trimming. The repertoire holds under 200,000 clones, with roughly 84% as singletons.

This receptor was identified in a woman of 80 years or more with active or convalescent COVID-19. This sequence joins TRBV5-1 and TRBJ2-1; 12 bases agree with TRBD2. Sequencing was carried out using peripheral blood. As DNA, the CDR3 is TGCGCCAGCAGAGGACTAGCGGGGTCCAATGAGCAGTTCTTC. This gives the protein CASRGLAGSNEQFF.